The clone carrying this TCR beta chain turned up a few times. cDNA prepared by RNA extraction and subsequent reverse transcription served as the template for sequencing. Some clones are missing from TCRdb's copy, which holds only in-frame ones; the method was immunoSEQ multiplex PCR. Among around 300,000 clones listed, 60% were seen once. CDR1 and CDR2 from the germline V gene are SGHAT and FQNNGV. Deletions cut 1 base from V and 4 bases from J, with 9 bases between. CDR3 length: 14 residues. Treatment reported: oral pan-JAK inhibitor, 5-10 mg twice daily. It was from alopecia areata patients that lesional scalp punch biopsies and peripheral blood were collected. This entry belongs to a study of CD8+ T cells in alopecia areata. Study as a whole: Among treated patients, oral tofacitinib was administered at 5 to 10 mg twice daily.

The V call is TRBV11-2, the J call TRBJ2-3; no clear D. Specimen: CD4+ T cells sorted from blood, collected at approximately week 51, from a patient treated with tofacitinib. The TCR comes from a human donor with alopecia areata. The CDR3 loop reads CASSLVGGADTQYF. The CDR3 DNA reads TGTGCCAGCAGCTTAGTCGGTGGGGCAGATACGCAGTATTTT.